These T cell receptor beta chains were read from a single sample in a study of blood T cell repertoires in COVID-19. Profiling relied on immunoSEQ multiplex PCR, and the TCRdb table lists in-frame clones only, not all of them. This sample yields about 49,000 clones, of which 85% to 95% are seen a single time; less than 1.2% belongs to the top ten. The source material was peripheral blood. The receptors come from a man aged 55-75 years with COVID-19, enrolled during active disease. Each CDR3 is given without its conserved first and last residue. Fields, in order: V gene, D gene, CDR3 protein. The D gene is left open where the match is weak.

TRBV2,-,ASSGHSPETQY
TRBV19,TRBD2,ARPTGTSGFEESYNEQF
TRBV7-2,-,ASSLGFGGYNEQF
TRBV7-2,-,ASSQDSYEQPQH
TRBV7-3,TRBD1,ASSPPGQGTEQY
TRBV28,-,ASSLTRVGGYT
TRBV3-1/TRBV3-2,TRBD1,ASSQGLTGGTEAF
TRBV2,TRBD1,ASRDGTVNQPQH
TRBV10-1,-,ASSDSHSNYNEQF
TRBV18,TRBD2,ASSPDRTSGRHEQF
TRBV30,-,AWTKKGAQQETQY
TRBV7-3,TRBD2,ASREGLAGGPSTDTQY
TRBV6-2/TRBV6-3,-,ASSSAERNGYT
TRBV28,TRBD1,ASRLGTDPNTEAF
TRBV19,-,ASSIGHQGGYGYT
TRBV30,-,AWSRSSYGYT
TRBV12-3/TRBV12-4,-,ASSLRGAGELF
TRBV7-2,TRBD1,ASSPNQGAYGYT
TRBV12-3/TRBV12-4,-,ASSVRAF
TRBV19,-,ASSRSTRRDTQY
TRBV9,-,ASSVLDRSNEKLF
TRBV9,-,ASSAMTGSNTGELF
TRBV6-1,TRBD2,ASSEAGLAGVEQY
TRBV24-1,-,ATSDSGRAHGYT
TRBV18,-,ASSDTTQIVAF
TRBV3-1/TRBV3-2,TRBD1,ASRQGAGYGYT
TRBV28,-,ASSLLRQKFEAF
TRBV5-1,TRBD1,ASSLPPLGQGNYNEQF
TRBV7-2,-,ASSLDSFTEAF
TRBV6-1,-,ASREVAAALTDTQY
TRBV19,TRBD1,ASRQGMNYGYT
TRBV2,-,ASALQGMTNYGYT
TRBV11-2,-,ASSYSGTNSGNTIY
TRBV11-2,-,ASSAGVTGELF
TRBV2,-,ASSPLGVGSTDTQY
TRBV5-6,-,ASSSPVGGRTGELF
TRBV19,TRBD1,ASSPTGAPYPQH
TRBV7-9,-,ASSWSSLTAVNTEAF
TRBV7-2,-,ASSFGQGGSPLH
TRBV12-3/TRBV12-4,TRBD1,ASKDRENQPQH
TRBV3-1/TRBV3-2,-,ASSQDLSGSEKLF
TRBV15,-,ATSNRQINEKLF
TRBV27,-,ASSFNPADRGTEAF
TRBV7-9,-,ASSPLGASQETQY
TRBV27,-,ASSSSQGRKNEKLF
TRBV7-8,-,ASSLWTDSNQPQH
TRBV2,-,ASNLLTYEQY
TRBV19,TRBD1,ASSPLQGAETQY
TRBV28,-,ASSLPGVGTAEAF
TRBV10-2,-,ASRPRTGEAF
TRBV5-1,TRBD1,ASSRPDRANTEAF
TRBV2,TRBD1,ASREDRVGNSPLH
TRBV21-1,-,ASSARDRVSEKLF